The T cell receptor (beta chain) under discussion was sequenced for a study of blood T cell repertoires in COVID-19. The wider study: The origin of the acute and convalescent COVID-19 samples was the United States, Italy and Spain. Sample material is recorded as cDNA or gDNA derived from T cells, B-cell-depleted T cells, or PBMCs.

As processed by the authors: Reference gene primer amplification gave nucleated cell count estimates. This table comes from immunoSEQ multiplex PCR, and its TCRdb copy is limited to in-frame clones, with some not included. Clonal size and the V and J genes are those of that table, whereas D and trimming came from the DNA. This sample yields more than 150,000 clones, of which 80% to 90% are seen a single time; around 15% belongs to the top ten. Germline CDR1 reads MNHEY; CDR2 reads SMNVEV (reference sequence). J gave up 5 bases and V 4 bases, and 10 bases lay outside the gene matches. The CDR3 runs 16 residues.

Sequencing used peripheral blood. The clonotype originates from a woman aged 40 to 55 with acute or convalescent COVID-19. The chain carries TRBV27 and TRBJ2-2; 7 nucleotides align to TRBD1. CDR3 nucleotides: TGTGCCAGCAGTTACCGACAGGGCCCGATAACCGGGGAGCTGTTTTTT. This translates into CASSYRQGPITGELFF.